Following are 5 T cell receptor beta chains from one sample sequenced in a study of blood T cells in healthy people across ages. Combining a sample-barcoded 5' primer with a J-beta primer mix, a second PCR ran for roughly 6 to 11 cycles. One entry per CDR3 protein results from TCRdb running MiXCR on the 5' RACE reads. Here the sample spans about 640,000 distinct CDR3 sequences, roughly 50% being singletons. Sequencing was done on a sample of blood. The receptors originated from a man aged 60 to 69 in good health.

The chain is built from TRBV6-1 and TRBJ2-3; D is ambiguous. Germline lookup yields CDR1 MNHNS and CDR2 SASEGT. This CDR3 is built from 14 residues. The V and J ends lost 6 bases and 3 bases respectively, with 13 bases between them. This CDR3 is CASSLPTWTDTQYF. The CDR3 DNA reads TGTGCCAGCAGCCTTCCTACGTGGACAGATACGCAGTATTTT.

The chain has TRBV10-3 and TRBJ2-5, with D perhaps matching TRBD1 or TRBD2 (5 bases each). Germline CDR1 reads ENHRY; CDR2 reads SYGVKD. The CDR3 is 15 amino acids. Trimming stripped 0 bases from V and 5 bases from J, with 13 bases between. The CDR3 here is CAISESGIGAETQYF. CDR3 coding DNA: TGTGCCATCAGTGAGTCGGGTATCGGGGCGGAGACCCAGTACTTC.

The chain links TRBV28 to TRBJ2-7; no definite D call. The CDR3 length is 14 residues. Trimming shortened V by 7 bases and J by 2 bases, and 15 bases separated the two germline ends. Looked up from germline, CDR1 is MDHEN and CDR2 is SYDVKM. The CDR3: CASTPGSRTYEQYF. CDR3 DNA: TGTGCCAGCACCCCCGGGTCCAGGACCTACGAGCAGTACTTC. The variable domain in full, with the rest retrieved from reference TRBV28 and TRBJ2-7, is DVKVTQSSRYLVKRTGEKVFLECVQDMDHENMFWYRQDPGLGLRLIYFSYDVKMKEKGDIPEGYSVSREKKERFSLILESASTNQTSMYLCASTPGSRTYEQYFGPGTRLTVT.

This chain uses TRBV4-2 with TRBJ2-1; no definite D call. Germline V gene lookup returns CDR1 LGHNA and CDR2 YNFKEQ. V was trimmed by 0 bases and J by 5 bases, leaving 8 bases between them. The CDR3 spans 14 residues. The CDR3 protein is CASSQDPRNNEQFF. In DNA form, the CDR3 reads TGTGCCAGCAGCCAAGACCCGCGGAACAATGAGCAGTTCTTC.

V and J are TRBV27 and TRBJ2-5, with D unresolved. Between the trimmed V and J ends, which lost 0 bases and 3 bases, there was a span of 11 bases. The CDR3 sequence is 15 residues long. Germline V gene sequence: CDR1 MNHEY, CDR2 SMNVEV (reference sequence). CDR3 nucleotides: TGTGCCAGCAGTTTATCGGCCGCAGGCAAAGAGACCCAGTACTTC. It encodes CASSLSAAGKETQYF.